This T cell receptor (beta chain) was obtained from a study of blood T cells in healthy people across ages. CDR3 length equals 15 residues. The V segment lost 4 bases and the J segment 8 bases; nucleotides outside the gene matches: 14. CDR1 is SGDLS and CDR2 is YYNGEE in the germline V gene. Through a sample-barcoded 5' primer and a J-beta primer mix, a second PCR was run for 7 to 11 cycles. TCRdb processed the 5' RACE reads anew with MiXCR; each CDR3 protein has one entry. In the table there are about 1.6 million distinct CDR3 sequences, approximately 32% of which are singletons. Only one count was recorded for this clonotype.

The sequence was collected from a young woman in good health. Input material: blood. V usage is TRBV9 and J usage is TRBJ2-5; TRBD1 aligns across 7 bases. CDR3 loop: CASSPRTGLGDTQYF. The CDR3 DNA reads as TGTGCCAGCAGCCCCCGGACAGGTTTGGGAGACACCCAGTACTTC.